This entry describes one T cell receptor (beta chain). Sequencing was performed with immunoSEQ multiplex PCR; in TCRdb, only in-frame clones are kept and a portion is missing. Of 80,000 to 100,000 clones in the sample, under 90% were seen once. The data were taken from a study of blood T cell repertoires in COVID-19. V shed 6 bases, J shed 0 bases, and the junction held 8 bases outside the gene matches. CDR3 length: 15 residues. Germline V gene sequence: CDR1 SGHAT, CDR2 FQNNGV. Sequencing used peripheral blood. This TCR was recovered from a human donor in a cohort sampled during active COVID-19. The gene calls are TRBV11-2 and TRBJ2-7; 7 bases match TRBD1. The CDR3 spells CASSLWDSPSYEQYF. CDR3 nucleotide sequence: TGTGCCAGCAGTTTATGGGACAGTCCCTCCTACGAGCAGTACTTC.